The 18 T cell receptor beta chains below come from one sample, sequenced in a study of T cell clonotyping in hematopoietic cell transplantation. Assay used: immunoSEQ multiplex PCR; TCRdb lists only in-frame clones, some missing. The table has roughly 5,300 clones, 70% to 80% seen once. The sample consisted of peripheral blood mononuclear cells, taken 100 days after allogeneic stem cell transplant. The origin of the receptors is a male patient aged 60 to 75 who had an allogeneic stem cell transplant, so T cells may come from the graft donor. Some clones in this sample may be carry-over from other donors' samples.

J is TRBJ2-2 and V is TRBV28; 10 nucleotides match TRBD2. The J segment lost 6 bases and the V segment lost 2 bases, leaving 6 bases of the junction unmatched. Germline lookup yields CDR1 MDHEN and CDR2 SYDVKM. The CDR3 is 16 amino acids. CDR3 loop: CASSLPSGSPPGELFF. In nucleotides, the CDR3 is TGTGCCAGCAGTTTACCTAGCGGGAGTCCCCCCGGGGAGCTGTTTTTT.

The chain recombines TRBV19 with TRBJ2-7; tentatively, D is TRBD1 (5 bases). The V end lost 3 bases, the J end lost 3 bases, and 9 bases lay between the germline ends. In germline, CDR1 is LNHDA, CDR2 SQIVND (reference sequence). The length of the CDR3 is 13 residues. This chain's CDR3 is CASSIRQYYEQYF. Here the CDR3 DNA reads TGTGCCAGTAGTATTAGACAGTACTACGAGCAGTACTTC.

J is TRBJ2-1 and V is TRBV9; 7 positions match TRBD1. Per germline, CDR1 SGDLS and CDR2 YYNGEE. The J segment lost 5 bases and the V segment lost 4 bases, leaving 3 bases of the junction unmatched. This CDR3 has 13 amino acids. CDR3 nucleotides: TGTGCCAGCAGCCTAACAGGGGACAATGAGCAGTTCTTC. This translates into CASSLTGDNEQFF.

This chain connects TRBV28 to TRBJ2-2; 10 bases map to TRBD1. V gave up 6 bases and J gave up 5 bases; unmatched junction bases: 9. Germline V lookup: CDR1 MDHEN, CDR2 SYDVKM. CDR3 length: 16 amino acids. CDR3 protein: CASSEDPGQGTGELFF. The CDR3 DNA sequence: TGTGCCAGCAGCGAGGACCCGGGACAGGGGACCGGGGAGCTGTTTTTT.

DNA for the CDR3: TGTGCCAGCAGCTTATCCCCCGCAGCGGGCTCTGGGGCCAACGTCCTGACTTTC. Its protein is CASSLSPAAGSGANVLTF. The rearrangement joins TRBV5-4 to TRBJ2-6; perhaps TRBD2 as D (6 bases). V gave up 2 bases and J gave up 0 bases, with 15 bases separating them. The CDR3 spans 18 residues. The germline gives CDR1 SGHNT, CDR2 YYREEE (reference sequence).

This chain connects TRBV28 to TRBJ2-2; D remains unclear. The V gene's germline CDR1 is MDHEN and CDR2 SYDVKM. V lost 8 bases to trimming and J lost 4 bases, with 8 bases between them. This CDR3 is 12 amino acids long. DNA of the CDR3: TGTGCCAGCCTAAGGTCCACCGGGGAGCTGTTTTTT. Protein sequence: CASLRSTGELFF.

The chain carries TRBV9 and TRBJ2-5; D perhaps matches TRBD2 (6 bases). The V and J ends lost 3 bases and 5 bases respectively, with 32 bases between them. Germline V gene sequence: CDR1 SGDLS, CDR2 YYNGEE. This CDR3 has 20 amino acids. The CDR3 nucleotides read TGTGCCAGCAGCGCAAAGGGCCAGGTTGGAGGGAGAGGAGGGAAGGAGACCCAGTACTTC. Its translation is CASSAKGQVGGRGGKETQYF. Looking up the rest from reference TRBV9 and TRBJ2-5 gives the full variable domain: DSGVTQTPKHLITATGQRVTLRCSPRSGDLSVYWYQQSLDQGLQFLIQYYNGEERAKGNILERFSAQQFPDLHSELNLSSLELGDSALYFCASSAKGQVGGRGGKETQYFGPGTRLLVL.

There are a few counts of this clone. Other DNA sequences in this specimen translate into the identical CDR3. The rearrangement uses TRBV15 and TRBJ2-7; a possible D gene is TRBD1 (7 bases). The germline V and J ends were trimmed by 1 base and 7 bases, with 14 bases remaining between them. Germline values: CDR1 LNHNV, CDR2 YYDKDF (reference sequence). The CDR3 contains 14 residues. CDR3 residues: CATSRGQGGREQYF. The CDR3 nucleotides read TGTGCCACCAGCAGAGGACAGGGAGGACGGGAGCAGTACTTC.

V and J are TRBV7-3 and TRBJ2-1; TRBD2 is a possible D gene (5 bases). Trimming cost V 2 bases and J 6 bases, with 26 bases left between them. The CDR3 consists of 19 residues. Germline V CDR1 and CDR2: SGHTA, FQGTGA. The CDR3 DNA is TGTGCCAGCAGCTTAGAGCCCGCGGATACTAGTCCCCTCGGCAATGAGCAGTTCTTC. This encodes CASSLEPADTSPLGNEQFF.

This clone was seen more than once but under ten times. This chain joins TRBV9 and TRBJ2-1, with 10 bases that match TRBD2. The CDR3 spans 15 residues. Trimming took 4 bases from V and 4 from J; bases not matched to a gene: 5. Germline CDR1 SGDLS, CDR2 YYNGEE. The CDR3 protein is CASSPTSGDYNEQFF. In nucleotides, the CDR3 is TGTGCCAGCAGCCCCACTAGCGGGGATTACAATGAGCAGTTCTTC.

This chain uses TRBV27 with TRBJ2-7; D is undetermined. The V end lost 5 bases, the J end lost 0 bases, and 11 bases lay between the germline ends. The CDR3 extends over 14 amino acids. CDR1 is MNHEY, CDR2 SMNVEV, per germline (reference sequence). In nucleotides, the CDR3 is TGTGCCAGCAGTGTCGGCCTGAGCTCCTACGAGCAGTACTTC. It specifies CASSVGLSSYEQYF.

The chain has TRBV10-3 and TRBJ2-7; tentative D call: TRBD2 (5 bases). The germline V gene encodes CDR1 ENHRY and CDR2 SYGVKD. The CDR3 runs to 13 residues. V was pared by 6 bases and J by 5 bases, with 14 bases between. The CDR3: CAIRDTSSNEQYF. The CDR3 nucleotides read TGTGCCATCAGGGATACTAGTTCCAACGAGCAGTACTTC.

The rearrangement joins TRBV7-6 to TRBJ1-5; 7 bases are a match to TRBD1. Germline CDR1 is SGHVS and CDR2 is FNYEAQ. This CDR3 is built from 13 residues. V lost 5 bases, J lost 5 bases, and 3 bases stayed unmatched. The CDR3 bases are TGTGCCAGCAGCGTCGACAGGGATCAGCCCCAGCATTTT. This sequence encodes CASSVDRDQPQHF.

The CDR3 loop reads CASSHIAGGTGELFF. DNA for the CDR3: TGTGCCAGCAGTCATATAGCGGGTGGAACCGGGGAGCTGTTTTTT. This sequence joins TRBV5-6 and TRBJ2-2; 7 bases align to TRBD2. Germline assignment: CDR1 SGHDT and CDR2 YYEEEE. This CDR3 contains 15 residues. The J segment lost 5 bases and the V segment lost 5 bases, leaving 9 bases of the junction unmatched.

The chain has TRBV27 and TRBJ1-3; TRBD1 aligns across 7 bases. The germline V gene has CDR1 MNHEY and CDR2 SMNVEV (reference sequence). This CDR3 has 14 residues. V dropped 11 bases and J dropped 0; count of bases not matched to a gene: 7. CDR3 protein: CASQGGSSGNTIYF. The CDR3 DNA is TGTGCCTCCCAGGGGGGATCCTCTGGAAACACCATATATTTT.

This chain joins TRBV30 and TRBJ1-1, with D possibly matching TRBD1 (5 bases). The CDR3 extends over 14 amino acids. Trimming took off 4 bases at V and 9 bases at J, with 21 bases between the two ends. The V gene's germline CDR1 is GTSNPN and CDR2 SVGIG (reference sequence). The CDR3 nucleotides are TGTGCCTGGACCTTGCCCTGGGACGCGCCGAAAGCTTTCTTT. Translation gives CAWTLPWDAPKAFF.

The chain carries TRBV7-9 and TRBJ2-1; no definite D call. CDR1 and CDR2 (germline): SEHNR, FQNEAQ (reference sequence). V lost 2 bases and J 0 bases, leaving 14 bases between the germline ends. CDR3 length: 17 amino acids. This CDR3 reads CASSLNSGFASYNEQFF. The CDR3 region has the DNA TGTGCCAGCAGCTTAAACAGTGGCTTCGCCTCCTACAATGAGCAGTTCTTC.

The rearrangement joins TRBV7-2 to TRBJ2-2; no definite D call. Per the germline V gene, CDR1 is SGHTA and CDR2 is FQGNSA. The CDR3 is 13 residues long. Trimming pared 6 bases from V and 4 bases from J, leaving 9 bases between. The CDR3 nucleotides read TGTGCCAGCAGGCGACTCGTCACCGGGGAGCTGTTTTTT. This translates into CASRRLVTGELFF.